Shown below are 19 T cell receptor beta chains from a single sample sequenced in a study of blood T cell repertoires in COVID-19 (dated by TCRdb to 2020 to 2021). The method behind the library was the immunoSEQ multiplex PCR assay. Here the immuneACCESS table is served through TCRdb, limited to in-frame sequences with V and J called. Missing clones are a known gap in these copies; in checked studies unresolved V genes cover under half, and the rest lacks a known reason. The sample data list about 76,000 clones, and 86% of these were observed just once. The ten largest clones take up roughly a sixth of the sample. Sequenced material: peripheral blood. These receptor sequences come from a human donor in a cohort sampled during active COVID-19.

V and J are TRBV20-1 and TRBJ1-5; the D gene is possibly TRBD1 (6 bases). V was cut by 3 bases and J by 4 bases, with 16 bases left in between. In germline, CDR1 is DFQATT, CDR2 SNEGSKA (reference sequence). This CDR3 region has 15 residues. The CDR3 bases are TGCAGTGCTAGTAGTATGGGGGACACAAATCAGCCCCAGCATTTT. Translated: CSASSMGDTNQPQHF.

This clone has just one count. The chain employs TRBV27 and TRBJ2-2; maybe TRBD1 (6 bases). CDR1 is MNHEY, CDR2 SMNVEV, per germline (reference sequence). With 3 bases removed from V and 2 bases from J, the gap between germline ends came to 16 bases. The CDR3 totals 17 residues. CDR3 DNA: TGTGCCAGCAGTTTCTGGAATGGCAGGGGTAACACCGGGGAGCTGTTTTTT. Translation: CASSFWNGRGNTGELFF.

The chain uses TRBV7-6 and TRBJ1-5; D not certain. With 5 bases removed from V and 3 bases from J, the gap between germline ends came to 8 bases. This CDR3 comprises 13 residues. CDR1 is SGHVS and CDR2 is FNYEAQ in the germline V gene. CDR3 in amino acids: CASSPTPNQPQHF. The CDR3 DNA reads as TGTGCCAGCAGCCCGACTCCCAATCAGCCCCAGCATTTT. The whole variable domain, filled in from reference TRBV7-6 and TRBJ1-5, reads GAGVSQSPRYKVTKRGQDVALRCDPISGHVSLYWYRQALGQGPEFLTYFNYEAQQDKSGLPNDRFSAERPEGSISTLTIQRTEQRDSAMYRCASSPTPNQPQHFGDGTRLSIL.

CDR3 DNA: TGTGCCAGCAGGAGGACATATGATAACTATGGCTACACCTTC. Protein sequence: CASRRTYDNYGYTF. The rearrangement uses TRBV6-5 and TRBJ1-2; D may be TRBD1 (5 bases). V gave up 6 bases and J gave up 1 base, with 12 bases separating them. CDR1 MNHEY and CDR2 SVGAGI come from the germline V gene. This CDR3 comprises 14 residues.

The J gene is TRBJ1-2, the V gene TRBV5-4; TRBD1 might be the D (6 bases). V was trimmed by 3 bases and J by 3 bases, leaving 15 bases between them. The V gene's germline CDR1 is SGHNT and CDR2 YYREEE (reference sequence). This CDR3 is built from 15 residues. The CDR3 sequence: CASSSGQMEYYGYTF. The CDR3 region has the DNA TGTGCCAGCAGCTCAGGACAGATGGAGTACTATGGCTACACCTTC.

The chain is built from TRBV28 and TRBJ2-3; 9 bases align to TRBD1. CDR3 size: 12 residues. V trimming: 4 bases; J trimming: 14 bases; junction bases outside the gene matches: 7. Per the germline V gene, CDR1 is MDHEN and CDR2 is SYDVKM. In nucleotides, the CDR3 is TGTGCCAGCAGTTCTCAAGGACAGGGGCCGTATTTT. Residues: CASSSQGQGPYF.

This clone was seen more than once but under ten times. J is TRBJ1-2 and V is TRBV3-1 (or the pseudogene TRBV3-2), with TRBD1 as a possible D gene (6 bases). CDR3 length: 16 residues. Germline V gives CDR1 LGHDT, CDR2 YNNKEL (reference sequence). Trimming removed 1 base from V and 6 bases from J, with 18 bases in between. For the CDR3, the DNA is TGTGCCAGCAGCCAAGTGGTGGTCAGGGGAGGGGATGGCTACACCTTC. Amino acid sequence: CASSQVVVRGGDGYTF.

The V call is TRBV15, the J call TRBJ2-1; 7 bases align to TRBD2. The V and J ends lost 5 bases and 9 bases, in that order; junction bases with no gene match: 10. Germline lookup yields CDR1 LNHNV and CDR2 YYDKDF (reference sequence). The CDR3 spans 14 residues. The CDR3 is CATSSRTSAGEQFF. As DNA, the CDR3 is TGTGCCACCAGCTCTCGTACTAGCGCGGGTGAGCAGTTCTTC.

The chain recombines TRBV6-5 with TRBJ1-2; 8 bases map to TRBD1. Germline V gene lookup returns CDR1 MNHEY and CDR2 SVGAGI. CDR3 length: 15 residues. V dropped 5 bases and J dropped 3; count of bases not matched to a gene: 8. CDR3: CASSPRTGRDYGYTF. The DNA for the CDR3 is TGTGCCAGCAGTCCCCGGACAGGGCGAGACTATGGCTACACCTTC.

For the CDR3, the DNA is TGTGCCAGCAGTGAGGACAGGGGTGGGTATGGCTACACCTTC. This translates into CASSEDRGGYGYTF. The chain links TRBV2 to TRBJ1-2; TRBD1 agrees at 9 bases. Germline V gives CDR1 SNHLY, CDR2 FYNNEI. Unmatched junction bases numbered 4, after V lost 3 bases and J lost 5 bases. The CDR3 covers 14 residues.

The chain uses TRBV28 and TRBJ2-4, with TRBD1 identical over 7 bases. CDR1 and CDR2 (germline): MDHEN, SYDVKM. Germline trimming cut 1 base from V and 6 bases from J; bases unmatched to any gene: 6. The CDR3 spans 15 residues. This chain's CDR3 is CASSLYLGDRNIQYF. The CDR3 DNA is TGTGCCAGCAGTTTATATTTAGGGGACAGAAACATTCAGTACTTC.

This rearrangement joins TRBV6-5 to TRBJ2-2, with 7 bases lining up with TRBD2. Trimming at V came to 4 bases and at J to 0 bases, leaving 2 bases not matched to a gene. There are 15 residues in the CDR3. Germline V gene data show CDR1 as MNHEY and CDR2 as SVGAGI. The DNA of the CDR3 is TGTGCCAGCAGTTTAGGACTAGCGAACACCGGGGAGCTGTTTTTT. This sequence encodes CASSLGLANTGELFF.

The genes are TRBV19 and TRBJ1-6; possibly TRBD1 for D (5 bases). Germline V gene data show CDR1 as LNHDA and CDR2 as SQIVND (reference sequence). V was pared by 3 bases and J by 16 bases, with 16 bases between. The CDR3 extends over 13 amino acids. The CDR3 reads CASSIDSLLPLHF. CDR3 coding DNA: TGTGCCAGTAGTATCGACAGTCTGCTGCCTCTCCACTTT.

This clone turned up a few times. This chain connects TRBV27 to TRBJ1-2; D is undetermined. Germline V gene data show CDR1 as MNHEY and CDR2 as SMNVEV (reference sequence). Trimming left V 5 bases short and J 3 bases short, with 10 bases between. This CDR3 comprises 13 residues. For the CDR3, the DNA is TGTGCCAGCAGTGGGCTGAGGGACTATGGCTACACCTTC. This codes for CASSGLRDYGYTF.

The rearrangement links TRBV10-3 to TRBJ2-7, with 9 bases lining up with TRBD1. The junction had 10 bases not matched to a gene; V was cut back by 6 bases and J by 4 bases. In germline, CDR1 is ENHRY, CDR2 SYGVKD. The length of the CDR3 is 15 residues. CDR3 DNA: TGTGCCATCAGAGGAGGGACAGGGAAGGGGTACGAGCAGTACTTC. It encodes CAIRGGTGKGYEQYF.

This CDR3 is CASSRTTGGLANYGYTF. The CDR3 DNA reads TGTGCCAGCAGCCGGACTACGGGGGGCTTAGCTAACTATGGCTACACCTTC. This sequence joins TRBV4-2 and TRBJ1-2, with D perhaps TRBD1 (6 bases). From germline, CDR1 is LGHNA and CDR2 YNFKEQ. V was trimmed by 4 bases and J by 0 bases, leaving 18 bases between them. The CDR3 sequence is 17 residues long.

The chain has TRBV12-3 or TRBV12-4 and TRBJ2-2; possibly TRBD1 for D (5 bases). The length of the CDR3 is 13 residues. V was clipped by 7 bases and J by 2 bases, with 8 bases between them. CDR3 nucleotides: TGTGCCAGCATCAGGGATAACACCGGGGAGCTGTTTTTT. Translating it yields CASIRDNTGELFF.

The chain carries TRBV11-2 and TRBJ2-7; 7 positions agree with TRBD1. The CDR3 totals 17 residues. From germline, CDR1 is SGHAT and CDR2 FQNNGV. V lost 0 bases to trimming and J lost 3 bases; unmatched junction nucleotides: 11. The CDR3: CASSLDSGRGIHYEQYF. DNA for the CDR3: TGTGCCAGCAGCTTAGATTCAGGCAGGGGGATACACTACGAGCAGTACTTC. The full variable domain, rest sourced from reference TRBV11-2 and TRBJ2-7, is EAGVAQSPRYKIIEKRQSVAFWCNPISGHATLYWYQQILGQGPKLLIQFQNNGVVDDSQLPKDRFSAERLKGVDSTLKIQPAKLEDSAVYLCASSLDSGRGIHYEQYFGPGTRLTVT.

The rearrangement joins TRBV13 to TRBJ1-1; D unclear. This CDR3 has 13 residues. Germline V lookup: CDR1 PRHDT, CDR2 FYEKMQ (reference sequence). Trimming took 8 bases from V and 1 from J, leaving 11 bases between them. The CDR3 sequence: CASLLSENTEAFF. The CDR3 DNA sequence: TGTGCCAGCCTCCTATCTGAGAACACTGAAGCTTTCTTT.